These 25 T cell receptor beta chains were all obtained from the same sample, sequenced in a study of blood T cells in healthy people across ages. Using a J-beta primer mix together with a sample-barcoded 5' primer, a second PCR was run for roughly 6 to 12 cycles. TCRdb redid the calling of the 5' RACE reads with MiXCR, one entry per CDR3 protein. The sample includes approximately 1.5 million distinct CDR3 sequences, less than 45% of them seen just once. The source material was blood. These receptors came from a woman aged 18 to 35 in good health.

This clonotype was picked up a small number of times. CDR3 DNA sequence: TGTGCCAGCAGCTTAGTGGGGCAGACCCAGTACTTC. Translated, it gives CASSLVGQTQYF. The rearrangement links TRBV7-2 to TRBJ2-5, with D possibly TRBD1 on 5 matching bases. CDR1 is SGHTA and CDR2 is FQGNSA in the germline V gene. Trimming removed 1 base from V and 6 bases from J, with 6 bases in between. This CDR3 region has 12 residues.

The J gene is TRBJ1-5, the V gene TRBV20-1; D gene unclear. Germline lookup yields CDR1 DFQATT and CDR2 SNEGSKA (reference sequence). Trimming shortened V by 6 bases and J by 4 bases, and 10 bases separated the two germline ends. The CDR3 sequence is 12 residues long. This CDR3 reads CSAEAGNQPQHF. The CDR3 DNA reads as TGCAGTGCCGAAGCTGGTAATCAGCCCCAGCATTTT.

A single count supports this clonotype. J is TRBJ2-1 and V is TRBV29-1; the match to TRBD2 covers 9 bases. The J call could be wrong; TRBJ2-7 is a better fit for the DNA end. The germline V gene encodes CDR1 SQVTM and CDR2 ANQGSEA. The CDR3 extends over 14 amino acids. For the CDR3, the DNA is TGCAGCGTGACGGGACTAGCAGGTCCCAATGAGCAGTACTTC. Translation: CSVTGLAGPNEQYF.

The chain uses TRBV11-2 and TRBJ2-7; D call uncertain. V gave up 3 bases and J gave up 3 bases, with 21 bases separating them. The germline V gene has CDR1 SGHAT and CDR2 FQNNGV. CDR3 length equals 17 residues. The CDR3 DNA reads TGTGCCAGCAGCTTGGTCCTCCCGGGTAGGGTATACTACGAGCAGTACTTC. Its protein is CASSLVLPGRVYYEQYF.

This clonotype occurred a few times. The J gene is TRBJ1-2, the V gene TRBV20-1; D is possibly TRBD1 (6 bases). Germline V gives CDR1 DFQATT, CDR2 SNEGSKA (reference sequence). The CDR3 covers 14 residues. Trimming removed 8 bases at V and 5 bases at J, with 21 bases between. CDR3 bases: TGCAGTACCGTCGGGGGGCTCACGGTTTATGGCTACACCTTC. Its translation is CSTVGGLTVYGYTF.

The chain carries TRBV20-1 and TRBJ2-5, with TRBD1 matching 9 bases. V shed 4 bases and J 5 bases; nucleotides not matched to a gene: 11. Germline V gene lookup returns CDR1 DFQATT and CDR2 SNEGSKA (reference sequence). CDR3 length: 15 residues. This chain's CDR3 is CSATVRDREWETQYF. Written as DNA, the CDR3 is TGCAGTGCTACCGTCCGGGACAGGGAATGGGAGACCCAGTACTTC.

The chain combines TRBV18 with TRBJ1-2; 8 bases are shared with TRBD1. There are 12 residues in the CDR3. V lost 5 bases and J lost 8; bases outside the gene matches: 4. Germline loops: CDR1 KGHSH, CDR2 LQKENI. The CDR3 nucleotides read TGTGCCAGCTCAAAGGGACAGGACGGCTACACCTTC. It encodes CASSKGQDGYTF.

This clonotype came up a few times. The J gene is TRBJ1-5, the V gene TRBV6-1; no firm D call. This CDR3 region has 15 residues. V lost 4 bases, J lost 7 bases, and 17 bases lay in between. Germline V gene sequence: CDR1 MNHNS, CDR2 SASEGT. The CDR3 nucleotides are TGTGCCAGCAGTGTGGGGAGGGTCCGTGGCCAGCCCCAGCATTTT. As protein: CASSVGRVRGQPQHF.

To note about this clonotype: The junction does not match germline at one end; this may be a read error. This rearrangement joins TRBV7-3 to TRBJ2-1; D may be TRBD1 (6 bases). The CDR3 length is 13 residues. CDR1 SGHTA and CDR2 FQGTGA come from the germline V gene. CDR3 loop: CASSTGTYNKQFF. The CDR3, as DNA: TGTGCCAGCAGCACAGGGACCTACAATAAGCAGTTCTTC.

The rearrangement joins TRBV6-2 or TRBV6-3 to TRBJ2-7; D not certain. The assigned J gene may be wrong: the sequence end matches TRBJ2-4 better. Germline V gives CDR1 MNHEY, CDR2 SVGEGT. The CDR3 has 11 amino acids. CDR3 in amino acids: CASSYSVIQYF. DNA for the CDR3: TGTGCCAGCAGTTACTCGGTCATTCAGTACTTC.

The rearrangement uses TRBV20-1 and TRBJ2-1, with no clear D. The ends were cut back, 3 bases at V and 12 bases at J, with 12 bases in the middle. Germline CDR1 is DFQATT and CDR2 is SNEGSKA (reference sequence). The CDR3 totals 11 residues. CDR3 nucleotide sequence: TGCAGTGCTAGCAACCCCCCCTTGCAGTTCTTC. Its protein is CSASNPPLQFF.

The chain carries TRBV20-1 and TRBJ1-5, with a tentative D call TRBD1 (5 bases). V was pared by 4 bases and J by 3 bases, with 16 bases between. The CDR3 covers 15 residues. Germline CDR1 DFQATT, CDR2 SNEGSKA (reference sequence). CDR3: CSATPGQTVNQPQHF. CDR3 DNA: TGCAGTGCTACGCCCGGGCAGACAGTCAATCAGCCCCAGCATTTT.

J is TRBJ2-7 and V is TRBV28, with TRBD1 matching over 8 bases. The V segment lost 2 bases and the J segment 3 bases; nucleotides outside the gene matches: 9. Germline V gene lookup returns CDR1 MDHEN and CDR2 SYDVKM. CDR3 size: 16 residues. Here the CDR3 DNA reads TGTGCCAGCAGTTTAGGCCCGGGACAGGTGAACTACGAGCAGTACTTC. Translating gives CASSLGPGQVNYEQYF.

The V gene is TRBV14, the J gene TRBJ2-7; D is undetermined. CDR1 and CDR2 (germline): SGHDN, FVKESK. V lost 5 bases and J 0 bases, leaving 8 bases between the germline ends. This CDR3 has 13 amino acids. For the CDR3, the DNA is TGTGCCAGCAGCAGCTATATCTCCTACGAGCAGTACTTC. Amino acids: CASSSYISYEQYF. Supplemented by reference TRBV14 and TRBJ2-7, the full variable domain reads EAGVTQFPSHSVIEKGQTVTLRCDPISGHDNLYWYRRVMGKEIKFLLHFVKESKQDESGMPNNRFLAERTGGTYSTLKVQPAELEDSGVYFCASSSYISYEQYFGPGTRLTVT.

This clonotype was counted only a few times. Written as DNA, the CDR3 is TGTGCCAGCAGTCCGATCGGGACGGGTCAAGAGACCCAGTACTTC. Translated, it gives CASSPIGTGQETQYF. This rearrangement joins TRBV12-3 or TRBV12-4 to TRBJ2-5; D may be TRBD1 or TRBD2 (5 bases each). V lost 5 bases, J lost 2 bases, and 15 bases lay in between. CDR3 length: 15 residues.

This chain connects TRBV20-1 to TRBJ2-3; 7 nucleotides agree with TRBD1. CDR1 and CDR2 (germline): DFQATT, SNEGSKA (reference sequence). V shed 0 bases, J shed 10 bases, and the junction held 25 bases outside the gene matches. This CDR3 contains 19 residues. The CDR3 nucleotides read TGCAGTGCTAGAGATTGGGTAGCGTCCAAGGGGGCCCAACAATGGGCGCAGTATTTT. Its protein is CSARDWVASKGAQQWAQYF.

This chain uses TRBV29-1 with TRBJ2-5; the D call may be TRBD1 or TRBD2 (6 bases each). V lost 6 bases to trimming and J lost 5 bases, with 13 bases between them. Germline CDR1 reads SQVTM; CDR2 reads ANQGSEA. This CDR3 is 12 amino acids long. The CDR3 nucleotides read TGCAGCGTACAGATCGGGGGCGAGACCCAGTACTTC. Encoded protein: CSVQIGGETQYF.

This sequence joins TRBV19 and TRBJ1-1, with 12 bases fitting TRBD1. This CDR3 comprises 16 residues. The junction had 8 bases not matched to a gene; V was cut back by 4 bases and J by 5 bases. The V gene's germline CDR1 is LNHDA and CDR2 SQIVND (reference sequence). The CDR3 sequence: CASSNRDRGLETEAFF. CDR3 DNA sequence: TGTGCCAGTAGTAACCGGGACAGGGGGCTGGAGACTGAAGCTTTCTTT. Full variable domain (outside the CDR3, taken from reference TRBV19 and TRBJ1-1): DGGITQSPKYLFRKEGQNVTLSCEQNLNHDAMYWYRQDPGQGLRLIYYSQIVNDFQKGDIAEGYSVSREKKESFPLTVTSAQKNPTAFYLCASSNRDRGLETEAFFGQGTRLTVV.

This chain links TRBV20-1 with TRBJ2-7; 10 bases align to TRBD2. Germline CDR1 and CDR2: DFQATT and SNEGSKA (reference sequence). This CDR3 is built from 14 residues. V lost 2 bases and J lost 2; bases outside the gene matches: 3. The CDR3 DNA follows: TGCAGTGCTAGAATCGGACTAGCGGCCTACGAGCAGTACTTC. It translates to CSARIGLAAYEQYF.

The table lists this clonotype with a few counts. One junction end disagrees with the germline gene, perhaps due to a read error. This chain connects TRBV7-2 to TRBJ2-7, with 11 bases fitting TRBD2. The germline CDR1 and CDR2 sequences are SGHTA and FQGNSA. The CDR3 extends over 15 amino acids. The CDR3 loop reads CAGSPTTSGSSEQYF. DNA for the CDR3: TGTGCCGGCAGCCCCACCACTAGCGGGAGCTCCGAGCAGTACTTC.

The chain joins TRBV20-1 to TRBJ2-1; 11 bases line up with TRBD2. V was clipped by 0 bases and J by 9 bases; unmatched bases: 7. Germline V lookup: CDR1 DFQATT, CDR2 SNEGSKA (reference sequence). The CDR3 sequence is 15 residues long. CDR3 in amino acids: CSARDLAGGPSEQFF. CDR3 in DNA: TGCAGTGCTAGAGATTTAGCGGGGGGGCCGAGTGAGCAGTTCTTC.

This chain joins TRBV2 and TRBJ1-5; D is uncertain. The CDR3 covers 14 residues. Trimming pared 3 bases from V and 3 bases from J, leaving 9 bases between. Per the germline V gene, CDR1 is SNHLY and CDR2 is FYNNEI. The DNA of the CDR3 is TGTGCCAGCAGTGATGAGGCAGACAATCAGCCCCAGCATTTT. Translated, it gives CASSDEADNQPQHF.

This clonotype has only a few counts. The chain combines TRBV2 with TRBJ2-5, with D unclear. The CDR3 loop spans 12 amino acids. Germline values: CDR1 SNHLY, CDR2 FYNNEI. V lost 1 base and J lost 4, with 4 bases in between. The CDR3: CASSEGRETQYF. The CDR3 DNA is TGTGCCAGCAGTGAAGGCAGAGAGACCCAGTACTTC.

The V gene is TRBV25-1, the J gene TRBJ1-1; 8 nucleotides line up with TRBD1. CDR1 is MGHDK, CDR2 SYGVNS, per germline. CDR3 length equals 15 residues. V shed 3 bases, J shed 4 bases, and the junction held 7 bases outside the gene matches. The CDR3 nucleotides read TGTGCCAGCAGTGATAGGGACAGGACGAGCACTGAAGCTTTCTTT. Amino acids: CASSDRDRTSTEAFF.

CDR3 amino acids: CASSLEFGSTDTQYF. CDR3 DNA sequence: TGTGCCAGCAGCTTAGAGTTTGGTAGCACAGATACGCAGTATTTT. The gene calls are TRBV7-9 and TRBJ2-3; D ambiguous. The V end lost 1 base, the J end lost 0 bases, and 8 bases lay between the germline ends. The length of the CDR3 is 15 residues. Germline V gene lookup returns CDR1 SEHNR and CDR2 FQNEAQ (reference sequence).